This passage covers 23 T cell receptor beta chains from one sample sequenced in a study of CD8 T cells in ankylosing spondylitis. TCRdb re-derived calls from the 5' RACE reads in MiXCR, one entry per CDR3 protein. The table has roughly 230,000 distinct CDR3 sequences, 8% to 9% seen once. Sequencing was carried out using blood, either unsorted or a sorted T cell fraction (not recorded which). The receptors stem from a female donor with ankylosing spondylitis or in good health (not recorded which).

This clonotype showed up many times. V is TRBV5-1 and J is TRBJ2-1; no clear D gene. From germline, CDR1 is SGHRS and CDR2 YFSETQ. With 0 bases removed from V and 4 bases from J, the gap between germline ends came to 11 bases. CDR3 length: 15 amino acids. In nucleotides, the CDR3 is TGCGCCAGCAGCTTGGCGGAAGGCCTATACAATGAGCAGTTCTTC. The encoded protein is CASSLAEGLYNEQFF.

Ten or more counts support this clonotype. V is TRBV14 and J is TRBJ2-7, with unresolved D. The V gene lost 4 bases and the J gene lost 1 base, with 17 bases spanning the gap. The CDR3 has 16 residues. Germline lookup yields CDR1 SGHDN and CDR2 FVKESK. The CDR3 loop reads CASSPPVGRYSYEQYF. The CDR3 nucleotides read TGTGCCAGCAGCCCCCCCGTGGGAAGGTATTCCTACGAGCAGTACTTC.

V and J are TRBV5-5 and TRBJ1-1; D may be TRBD1 (6 bases). The germline V gene has CDR1 SGHKS and CDR2 YYEKEE (reference sequence). The CDR3 is 15 amino acids. V lost 4 bases to trimming and J lost 4 bases, with 17 bases between them. The CDR3 DNA is TGTGCCAGCAGCGGGGTGGGGGCAGGGAGCACTGAAGCTTTCTTT. This sequence encodes CASSGVGAGSTEAFF.

This clonotype has more than one count but fewer than ten. V usage is TRBV11-1 and J usage is TRBJ2-7; D may be TRBD1 (6 bases). The CDR3 runs 13 residues. V dropped 2 bases and J dropped 6 bases, with 11 bases sitting between them. The germline V gene has CDR1 SGHAT and CDR2 FQDESV (reference sequence). The CDR3 here is CASSLPGDGEQYF. CDR3 bases: TGTGCCAGCAGCTTACCAGGGGATGGCGAGCAGTACTTC.

This clonotype was recorded at least ten times. The chain has TRBV21-1 and TRBJ2-1; no check of the table's D call, TRBD2, against the DNA was made. TRBV21-1 constitutes a pseudogene. The CDR3 is 13 amino acids. CDR3 sequence (DNA): TGTGCCAGCTTTAGCGGTGTTACTGATGAGCAGTTCTTC. Its translation is CASFSGVTDEQFF.

There are many counts of this clonotype. The chain has TRBV12-3 or TRBV12-4 and TRBJ2-5; perhaps TRBD2 as D (6 bases). V gave up 5 bases and J gave up 5 bases, with 15 bases separating them. The CDR3 length is 14 residues. In DNA, the CDR3 is TGTGCCAGCAGTGAAACGACTAGAGGGGAGACCCAGTACTTC. Translating it yields CASSETTRGETQYF.

This clonotype was seen ten or more times. The chain combines TRBV20-1 with TRBJ2-7, with D possibly matching TRBD2 (5 bases). V lost 3 bases to trimming and J lost 3 bases, with 12 bases between them. The CDR3 is made up of 13 amino acids. CDR1 and CDR2 from the germline V gene are DFQATT and SNEGSKA (reference sequence). The CDR3 DNA reads TGCAGTGCTAGCGCTCCCGGGAACTACGAGCAGTACTTC. As protein: CSASAPGNYEQYF.

There are many counts of this clonotype. The J gene is TRBJ2-1, the V gene TRBV9; D tentatively reads TRBD1 or TRBD2 (5 bases each). V gave up 4 bases and J gave up 6 bases, with 11 bases separating them. From germline, CDR1 is SGDLS and CDR2 YYNGEE. CDR3 length: 13 residues. The CDR3, as DNA: TGTGCCAGCAGCTCCGGGGCGATCAATGAGCAGTTCTTC. Translated: CASSSGAINEQFF.

J is TRBJ1-2 and V is TRBV7-2; D uncertain. The CDR3 spans 14 residues. V was cut by 4 bases and J by 8 bases, with 17 bases left in between. CDR1 and CDR2 (germline): SGHTA, FQGNSA. CDR3 coding DNA: TGTGCCAGCAGCTCTCCGGGAGGGAAGGAAGGCTACACCTTC. This sequence encodes CASSSPGGKEGYTF.

The V and J genes are TRBV21-1 and TRBJ2-1; the listed D gene, TRBD1, was not tested against the DNA. TRBV21-1 is recorded as a pseudogene. The CDR3 loop spans 16 amino acids. CDR3 nucleotides: TGTGCCAGCAGCGAATTCGGGACAGGGAAAAGAAATGAGCAGTTCTTC. Amino acid sequence: CASSEFGTGKRNEQFF.

This clonotype was counted many times. The chain carries TRBV6-6 and TRBJ2-7; 7 positions agree with TRBD2. Germline CDR1 and CDR2: MNHNY and SVGAGI (reference sequence). The ends lost 2 bases at V and 6 bases at J; junction bases unmatched: 4. This CDR3 is 13 amino acids long. CDR3 loop: CASSYGGVGEQYF. CDR3 nucleotides: TGTGCCAGCAGTTACGGGGGGGTTGGCGAGCAGTACTTC.

This clonotype was detected ten times or more. The CDR3 loop is CASSGTPGGNLYEQYF. In DNA form, the CDR3 reads TGTGCCAGCAGTGGGACACCAGGGGGAAATCTCTACGAGCAGTACTTC. The chain uses TRBV25-1 and TRBJ2-7, with 7 bases matching TRBD1. Germline V gives CDR1 MGHDK, CDR2 SYGVNS. The CDR3 consists of 16 residues. Unmatched junction bases numbered 12, after V lost 4 bases and J lost 3 bases.

This clonotype was counted between two and nine times. The V and J genes are TRBV7-9 and TRBJ2-1, with 8 bases fitting TRBD2. Germline loops: CDR1 SEHNR, CDR2 FQNEAQ (reference sequence). The CDR3 consists of 15 residues. V lost 0 bases and J lost 8; bases outside the gene matches: 6. As DNA, the CDR3 is TGTGCCAGCAGCTTAGCGGGCGGGAGGCAGTATGAGCAGTTCTTC. Amino acid sequence: CASSLAGGRQYEQFF. The variable domain in full, completed from reference TRBV7-9 and TRBJ2-1, reads DTGVSQNPRHKITKRGQNVTFRCDPISEHNRLYWYRQTLGQGPEFLTYFQNEAQLEKSRLLSDRFSAERPKGSFSTLEIQRTEQGDSAMYLCASSLAGGRQYEQFFGPGTRLTVL.

The sample holds many counts of this clonotype. The V gene is TRBV15, the J gene TRBJ2-7; 7 bases match TRBD2. J was trimmed by 4 bases and V by 5 bases; bases with no gene match: 8. CDR3 length: 14 residues. Germline V lookup: CDR1 LNHNV, CDR2 YYDKDF (reference sequence). CDR3 loop: CATSLQGGPYEQYF. The CDR3 DNA follows: TGTGCCACCAGCCTCCAGGGAGGGCCATACGAGCAGTACTTC.

The V call is TRBV20-1, the J call TRBJ2-2, with D possibly being TRBD1 or TRBD2 (5 bases each). V dropped 7 bases and J dropped 0 bases, with 9 bases sitting between them. The CDR3 is 13 residues long. The germline CDR1 and CDR2 sequences are DFQATT and SNEGSKA (reference sequence). In DNA form, the CDR3 reads TGCAGTGGAGGGACGCCGAACACCGGGGAGCTGTTTTTT. Translating gives CSGGTPNTGELFF.

For this clonotype: The junction and the germline gene differ at one end; a read error may be behind it. The chain uses TRBV20-1 and TRBJ1-6, with D perhaps matching TRBD1 (5 bases). CDR1 and CDR2 (germline): DFQATT, SNEGSKA (reference sequence). The CDR3 is 15 residues long. CDR3 sequence: CGARDQGQGKVPLHF. The CDR3 DNA reads TGCGGTGCTAGAGATCAAGGGCAGGGAAAGGTACCCCTCCACTTT.

This clonotype was detected many times. The J gene is TRBJ1-1, the V gene TRBV29-1, with TRBD1 matching 7 bases. Germline CDR1 is SQVTM and CDR2 is ANQGSEA. CDR3 length: 12 residues. V was pared by 5 bases and J by 4 bases, with 4 bases of the junction left unmatched. In DNA, the CDR3 is TGCAGCGTTACAGGGGTGGGCACTGAAGCTTTCTTT. Its translation: CSVTGVGTEAFF.

At least ten counts were recorded for this clonotype. The genes are TRBV15 and TRBJ2-1; TRBD2 agrees at 9 bases. The CDR3 contains 15 residues. The trim removed 0 bases at V and 8 bases at J, leaving 5 bases unmatched. CDR1 LNHNV and CDR2 YYDKDF come from the germline V gene (reference sequence). CDR3: CATSRDSGRQYEQFF. The CDR3 region has the DNA TGTGCCACCAGCAGAGATAGCGGGAGACAGTATGAGCAGTTCTTC.

This clonotype came up a few times. For the CDR3, the DNA is TGCGCCAGCAGTCCCGGGACAGGGATGAACACTGAAGCTTTCTTT. Translating gives CASSPGTGMNTEAFF. The genes are TRBV10-1 and TRBJ1-1; 9 bases are shared with TRBD1. CDR1 is WNHNN, CDR2 SYGVQD, per germline (reference sequence). V lost 5 bases, J lost 0 bases, and 4 bases stayed unmatched. CDR3 size: 15 residues.

This clonotype was observed many times. CDR3: CSVVGLATADTQYF. For the CDR3, the DNA is TGCAGCGTTGTGGGACTAGCGACCGCAGATACGCAGTATTTT. The rearrangement joins TRBV29-1 to TRBJ2-3; TRBD2 agrees at 10 bases. CDR3 size: 14 residues. Germline V gene lookup returns CDR1 SQVTM and CDR2 ANQGSEA. The trim removed 4 bases at V and 4 bases at J, leaving 5 bases unmatched.

This clonotype was counted a few times. The chain carries TRBV6-1 and TRBJ2-3; 10 positions match TRBD2. CDR1 and CDR2 (germline): MNHNS, SASEGT. The CDR3 runs 16 residues. With V trimmed by 10 bases and J by 5 bases, 15 bases remained unmatched. The CDR3 here is CATERRAGGPVDTQYF. The CDR3, as DNA: TGTGCCACCGAAAGGAGAGCGGGAGGGCCGGTAGATACGCAGTATTTT.

This clonotype was detected ten times or more. The chain joins TRBV7-2 to TRBJ2-1; D tentatively fits TRBD1 or TRBD2 (7 bases each). CDR3 size: 15 residues. Germline V CDR1 and CDR2: SGHTA, FQGNSA. V was clipped by 2 bases and J by 6 bases, with 14 bases between them. The CDR3 DNA follows: TGTGCCAGCAGCTTAAATCGCAGGGGGGGCAATGAGCAGTTCTTC. Its translation is CASSLNRRGGNEQFF.

This clonotype was seen only a few times. V gene TRBV19 combines with J gene TRBJ2-2; 8 bases are shared with TRBD2. J lost 4 bases, V lost 5 bases, and 6 bases had no gene match. This CDR3 is built from 15 residues. CDR1 is LNHDA and CDR2 is SQIVND in the germline V gene (reference sequence). The DNA of the CDR3 is TGTGCCAGTAGTCACCTAGCGGGCGGCACCGGGGAGCTGTTTTTT. Residues: CASSHLAGGTGELFF.